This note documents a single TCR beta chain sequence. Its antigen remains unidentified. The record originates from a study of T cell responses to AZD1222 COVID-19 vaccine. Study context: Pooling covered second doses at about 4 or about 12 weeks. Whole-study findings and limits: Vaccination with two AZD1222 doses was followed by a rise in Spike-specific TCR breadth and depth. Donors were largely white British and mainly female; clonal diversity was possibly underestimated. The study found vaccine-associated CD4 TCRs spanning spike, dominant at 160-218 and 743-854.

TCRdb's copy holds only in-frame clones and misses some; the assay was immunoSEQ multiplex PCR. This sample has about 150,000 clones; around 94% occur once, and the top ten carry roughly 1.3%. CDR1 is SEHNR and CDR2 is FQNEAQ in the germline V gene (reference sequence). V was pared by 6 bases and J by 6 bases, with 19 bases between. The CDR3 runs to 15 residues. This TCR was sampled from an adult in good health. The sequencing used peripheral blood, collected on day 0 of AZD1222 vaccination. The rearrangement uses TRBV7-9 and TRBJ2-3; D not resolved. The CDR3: CASRSGDATRDTQYF. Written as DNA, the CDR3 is TGTGCCAGCAGATCCGGTGACGCCACAAGGGATACGCAGTATTTT.